At least ten counts were recorded for the clone carrying this T cell receptor beta chain. Its antigen is still unknown. These data belong to a study of CD8 T cells in ankylosing spondylitis. Broader study findings: It was reported that disease-linked clones were significantly enriched in matched ankylosing spondylitis synovial fluid.

TCRdb reprocessed the 5' RACE reads with MiXCR, giving one entry per CDR3 protein. The sample has about 220,000 distinct CDR3 sequences, 10% to 13% seen once. The CDR3 is 12 residues long. The germline gives CDR1 SGHRS, CDR2 YFSETQ. Trimming removed 6 bases at V and 0 bases at J, with 3 bases between. Specimen: blood, either unsorted or a sorted T cell fraction (not recorded which). This receptor was taken from a male donor with ankylosing spondylitis or in good health (not recorded which). V and J are TRBV5-1 and TRBJ2-2; no clear D. For the CDR3, the DNA is TGCGCCAGCACTTCGAACACCGGGGAGCTGTTTTTT. Its translation is CASTSNTGELFF.